This T cell receptor (beta chain) was obtained from a study of type 1 and type 2 diabetes patients. Study at large: Participants included type 1 and type 2 diabetes patients plus nondiabetic controls. From PBMCs, CD4+ and CD8+ T cells were isolated by magnetic microbeads. Study-wide points: Type 2 diabetes and control samples shared highly correlated V and J usage, averaging about 0.97.

On this clonotype: Its target is unknown.

Standard classification criteria confirmed type 1 or type 2 diabetes in all patients. Unmatched junction bases numbered 4, after V lost 4 bases and J lost 9 bases. The CDR3 extends over 13 amino acids. Germline CDR1 and CDR2: SGHRS and YFSETQ. PCR was run on genomic DNA. Multiplex PCR with 30 forward and 13 reverse primers amplified the TCR beta CDR3. Using its own MiXCR run on the multiplex PCR reads, TCRdb lists one record per CDR3 protein. Among a few hundred thousand distinct CDR3 sequences, 45% to 60% were seen once, and the ten largest hold 12% to 15%. The chain joins TRBV5-1 to TRBJ2-1, with TRBD2 matching 10 bases. The TCR comes from a man in his late teens or twenties with type 2 diabetes. The sequenced material came from peripheral blood mononuclear cells (PBMCs). The CDR3 spells CASSTGTSVEQFF. DNA of the CDR3: TGCGCCAGCAGCACCGGGACTAGCGTTGAGCAGTTCTTC.